These T cell receptor beta chains were read from a single sample in a study of tumor-infiltrating lymphocytes in oesophageal squamous cell carcinoma. TCRdb independently ran MiXCR on the PCR reads; one entry per CDR3 protein. The table records roughly 11,000 distinct CDR3 sequences, roughly half of them present only once. What was sequenced was esophageal tumor tissue. The receptor source for this set is a male donor with esophageal squamous cell carcinoma. The CDR3 runs from the conserved cysteine through the conserved F or W. The D gene is left open where the match is weak. Clone size is stated in some rows and not others, as once, few, many or a class when expanded.

j_gene: TRBJ2-2
v_gene: TRBV7-9
abundance: .
d_gene: .
CDR3nt: TGTGCCAGCAGCCTAACGTTGGGCGGGGAGCTGTTTTTT
CDR3aa: CASSLTLGGELFF

j_gene: TRBJ1-3
v_gene: TRBV3-1
abundance: .
d_gene: .
CDR3nt: TGTGCCAGCGGTTCCCAGGGGCACACCATATATTTT
CDR3aa: CASGSQGHTIYF

j_gene: TRBJ1-2
v_gene: TRBV10-3
abundance: .
d_gene: TRBD1
CDR3nt: TGTGCCATCAGTGTTAAAGACAGGGACAACTATGGCTACACCTTC
CDR3aa: CAISVKDRDNYGYTF

j_gene: TRBJ2-1
v_gene: TRBV7-6
abundance: .
d_gene: TRBD2
CDR3nt: TGTGCCAGCAGCTTAGCTCAAGGGCTAGCGGAGTACAATGAGCAGTTCTTC
CDR3aa: CASSLAQGLAEYNEQFF

j_gene: TRBJ2-5
v_gene: TRBV28
abundance: .
d_gene: .
CDR3nt: TGTGCCAGCAGTTTTCGTGTAGGGATCCAAGAGACCCAGTACTTC
CDR3aa: CASSFRVGIQETQYF

j_gene: TRBJ2-4
v_gene: TRBV19
abundance: many
d_gene: .
CDR3nt: TGTGCCAGTAGTATGGGGTTTACGAGGGCTATCGAGTACTTC
CDR3aa: CASSMGFTRAIEYF

j_gene: TRBJ2-1
v_gene: TRBV12-3/TRBV12-4
abundance: .
d_gene: TRBD1
CDR3nt: TGTGCCAGCAGTAGACAGGGGGCGCCGAATGAGCAGTTCTTC
CDR3aa: CASSRQGAPNEQFF

j_gene: TRBJ2-3
v_gene: TRBV7-3
abundance: .
d_gene: .
CDR3nt: TGTGCCAGCAGCTCGGGGGTGGCCGGTACGCAGTATTTT
CDR3aa: CASSSGVAGTQYF

j_gene: TRBJ2-7
v_gene: TRBV7-8
abundance: .
d_gene: .
CDR3nt: TGTGCCAGCAGCTTATCTAGGACCTACGAGCAGTACTTC
CDR3aa: CASSLSRTYEQYF

j_gene: TRBJ2-1
v_gene: TRBV28
abundance: .
d_gene: .
CDR3nt: TGTGCCAGCAGTTTACCCCACACAGATACGCAGTGCTTC
CDR3aa: CASSLPHTDTQCF

j_gene: TRBJ2-2
v_gene: TRBV7-6
abundance: many
d_gene: TRBD1
CDR3nt: TGTGCCAGCAGCCCAGGGACAGGGGTGGCCGGGGAGCTGTTTTTT
CDR3aa: CASSPGTGVAGELFF